This note documents a single T cell receptor (beta chain) sequence. The CDR3 is 13 amino acids. V shed 4 bases and J shed 12 bases, with 20 bases lying between them. Germline V gives CDR1 SGHRS, CDR2 YFSETQ. TCRdb re-called the 5' RACE reads through MiXCR, storing one row per CDR3 protein. The top ten hold 3% to 4% of the sample, which has approximately 130,000 distinct CDR3 sequences, around 9.7% seen once. These data originate in a study of CD8 T cells in ankylosing spondylitis. This sequence originates from a male donor with ankylosing spondylitis or in good health (not recorded which). Sequenced input: blood, either unsorted or a sorted T cell fraction (not recorded which). The V and J genes are TRBV5-1 and TRBJ2-7; the D call may be TRBD1 or TRBD2 (5 bases each). Here the CDR3 reads CASSLQETTGRYF. In DNA form, the CDR3 reads TGCGCCAGCAGCCTACAGGAGACAACTGGGAGGTACTTC.